This passage covers 5 T cell receptor beta chains from one sample sequenced in a study of blood T cell repertoires in COVID-19. Sequencing was performed with immunoSEQ multiplex PCR; in TCRdb, only in-frame clones are kept and a portion is missing. The data contain more than 300,000 clones, about 89% of them singletons. Material: peripheral blood. These receptors were taken from a young woman with COVID-19, enrolled during active disease.

The V and J genes are TRBV27 and TRBJ2-2; weak D call: TRBD2 (6 bases). The CDR3 is 14 residues long. Per germline, CDR1 MNHEY and CDR2 SMNVEV (reference sequence). The V and J ends lost 4 bases and 4 bases respectively, with 10 bases between them. The CDR3 bases are TGTGCCAGCAGTTACGGGGGTACCACCGGGGAGCTGTTTTTT. This codes for CASSYGGTTGELFF.

The chain couples TRBV19 to TRBJ2-1, with 14 bases lining up with TRBD2. V lost 5 bases, J lost 6 bases, and 3 bases stayed unmatched. The CDR3 loop spans 15 amino acids. The V gene's germline CDR1 is LNHDA and CDR2 SQIVND (reference sequence). As DNA, the CDR3 is TGTGCCAGTAGTCTCGGGACTAGCGGGAGCAATGAGCAGTTCTTC. Translated: CASSLGTSGSNEQFF.

The J gene is TRBJ2-7, the V gene TRBV29-1; 8 bases fit TRBD1. The CDR3 has 13 residues. Per the germline V gene, CDR1 is SQVTM and CDR2 is ANQGSEA. V lost 1 base to trimming and J lost 2 bases; unmatched junction nucleotides: 1. The CDR3 region is CSVEGDRTYEQYF. CDR3 nucleotide sequence: TGCAGCGTTGAAGGGGACAGGACCTACGAGCAGTACTTC.

The chain links TRBV30 to TRBJ1-6; TRBD1 might be the D (5 bases). V was trimmed by 0 bases and J by 9 bases, leaving 12 bases between them. Germline CDR1 and CDR2: GTSNPN and SVGIG (reference sequence). The CDR3 totals 14 residues. CDR3 sequence: CAWSVGGEGSPLHF. In nucleotides, the CDR3 is TGTGCCTGGAGTGTGGGGGGGGAAGGTTCACCCCTCCACTTT.

The chain employs TRBV5-4 and TRBJ2-1; 9 bases line up with TRBD2. Per germline, CDR1 SGHNT and CDR2 YYREEE (reference sequence). The CDR3 length is 14 residues. Germline trimming cut 4 bases from V and 4 bases from J; bases unmatched to any gene: 3. CDR3 loop: CASSLAGSYNEQFF. CDR3 sequence (DNA): TGTGCCAGCAGCCTAGCGGGGTCATACAATGAGCAGTTCTTC. The full variable domain, completed using reference TRBV5-4 and TRBJ2-1, is ETGVTQSPTHLIKTRGQQVTLRCSSQSGHNTVSWYQQALGQGPQFIFQYYREEENGRGNFPPRFSGLQFPNYSSELNVNALELDDSALYLCASSLAGSYNEQFFGPGTRLTVL.